These T cell receptor beta chains were read from a single sample in a study of vaccination effects on CD4 cells after COVID-19. Generated by immunoSEQ multiplex PCR, the TCRdb table keeps only in-frame clones and is missing some. The sample has about 27,000 clones, 69% seen once. These receptors lack a known antigen. Sequencing was performed on CD4+ T cells from PBMCs cultured with SARS-CoV-2 spike peptides, taken before COVID-19 vaccination. The receptors derive from a human donor who had a prior SARS-CoV-2 infection. CDR3s include the opening cysteine and the closing phenylalanine or tryptophan. D genes are given only for firm matches. The size field is filled for only some rows; it gives once, few, many or a size class.

d_gene	abundance	j_gene	v_gene	CDR3nt	CDR3aa
-	-	TRBJ1-1	TRBV2	TGTGCCAGCAGAGTCCTTGGGCGCGGAAGCGCTGAAGCTTTCTTT	CASRVLGRGSAEAFF
-	-	TRBJ2-6	TRBV19	TGTGCCAGTACCGCCGCCGGGATCCCCTACTCTGGGGCCAACGTCCTGACTTTC	CASTAAGIPYSGANVLTF
TRBD1	few	TRBJ2-2	TRBV5-1	TGCGCCAGCAGCTTGGACGGACAGGGGAACACCGGGGAGCTGTTTTTT	CASSLDGQGNTGELFF
-	-	TRBJ1-3	TRBV5-5	TGTGCCAGCAGGATTAGCGGGTCTGGAAACACCATATATTTT	CASRISGSGNTIYF
TRBD2	-	TRBJ2-3	TRBV10-3	TGTGCCATCAAATTTAGCGGGGGGGCAGATACGCAGTATTTT	CAIKFSGGADTQYF
-	few	TRBJ1-1	TRBV18	TGTGCCAGCGAACAGGGAAGAGAGACTGAAGCTTTCTTT	CASEQGRETEAFF
TRBD1	-	TRBJ2-3	TRBV7-2	TGTGCCAGCAGCTTAAGACAGGGGTCGACAGATACGCAGTATTTT	CASSLRQGSTDTQYF
TRBD2	-	TRBJ2-3	TRBV11-3	TGTGCCAGCAGCTTGGGGACTAGCGGGAGAGACACAGATACGCAGTATTTT	CASSLGTSGRDTDTQYF
TRBD2	-	TRBJ2-3	TRBV5-4	TGTGCCAGCAGCTCGGGGGGGCAGGGGAGGGATACGCAGTATTTT	CASSSGGQGRDTQYF
TRBD2	few	TRBJ2-7	TRBV11-2	TGTGCCAGCAGAGCGAATCCGGGACTAGCGGGGACCTACGAGCAGTACTTC	CASRANPGLAGTYEQYF
-	-	TRBJ2-5	TRBV7-8	TGTGCCAGCCGGAAGGGTTTACAAGAGACCCAGTACTTC	CASRKGLQETQYF
-	-	TRBJ1-3	TRBV9	TGTGCCAGCAGCGCTCAAGGACACGGCACAGGAAACACCATATATTTT	CASSAQGHGTGNTIYF
TRBD2	-	TRBJ2-7	TRBV5-4	TGTGCCAGCAGCTCACTAGCGGGAGGTGGCTACGAGCAGTACTTC	CASSSLAGGGYEQYF
TRBD2	once	TRBJ2-5	TRBV7-2	TGTGCCAGCAGAAGCAGACTAGCGGGATTAGAGACCCAGTACTTC	CASRSRLAGLETQYF
TRBD1	-	TRBJ1-1	TRBV18	TGTGCCAGCTCACTTGGGACAGGGGGCACTGAAGCTTTCTTT	CASSLGTGGTEAFF
-	-	TRBJ1-3	TRBV3-1/TRBV3-2	TGTGCCAGCAGCTACTCGGGAGGGGGAGGAAACACCATATATTTT	CASSYSGGGGNTIYF
TRBD1	-	TRBJ2-7	TRBV11-3	TGTGCCAGCAGCTTAGAAACAGGGGGCTACTACGAGCAGTACTTC	CASSLETGGYYEQYF
-	few	TRBJ1-2	TRBV6-6	TGTGCCAGCAGGCCCACCTTTATCGGATACTATGGCTACACCTTC	CASRPTFIGYYGYTF
TRBD2	-	TRBJ2-7	TRBV6-5	TGTGCCAGCACCCCTGGGGGAGCGGGGGTCTACGAGCAGTACTTC	CASTPGGAGVYEQYF
TRBD1	-	TRBJ1-4	TRBV19	TGTGCCAGTGGAGTATCCGGGACAGGGAATGAAAAACTGTTTTTT	CASGVSGTGNEKLFF
-	-	TRBJ2-5	TRBV28	TGTGCCAGCACCCAGGAGGGTCCAGAGACCCAGTACTTC	CASTQEGPETQYF
-	few	TRBJ1-2	TRBV5-1	TGCGCCAGCAGCTTGTCCGAAGGTGGTGGCTACACCTTC	CASSLSEGGGYTF
-	-	TRBJ1-1	TRBV7-9	TGTGCCAGCAGCTTAGCAGGAGGGAACACTGAAGCTTTCTTT	CASSLAGGNTEAFF
TRBD1	few	TRBJ1-6	TRBV23-1	TGCGCCAGCAGTCAGATCGGACTAAACAGGGGGCCTTTTTGGTCACCCCTCCACTTT	CASSQIGLNRGPFWSPLHF
-	-	TRBJ1-6	TRBV11-3	TGTGCCAGCAGCTTAGAAGGATGGCAGAGTAATTCACCCCTCCACTTT	CASSLEGWQSNSPLHF
-	few	TRBJ2-1	TRBV2	TGTGCCAGCAGTGTGGACGCCCTGGGGTACAATGAGCAGTTCTTC	CASSVDALGYNEQFF
-	-	TRBJ1-3	TRBV5-1	TGCGCCAGCAGCTTGACCCCACAGGGCCCCTCTGGAAACACCATATATTTT	CASSLTPQGPSGNTIYF
TRBD1	-	TRBJ1-4	TRBV5-8	TGTGCCAGCAGCTACGACAGGGTATCGTATGAAAAACTGTTTTTT	CASSYDRVSYEKLFF
-	-	TRBJ2-1	TRBV5-1	TGCGCCAGCAGCAAACAGGGAGGAGACAATGAGCAGTTCTTC	CASSKQGGDNEQFF
-	-	TRBJ1-1	TRBV11-2	TGTGCCAGCAGCCTTAAGGGACAATCCACTGAAGCTTTCTTT	CASSLKGQSTEAFF
-	-	TRBJ2-1	TRBV30	TGTGCCTGGAGGGGAATTGGGGCTGGGTACAATGAGCAGTTCTTC	CAWRGIGAGYNEQFF
-	-	TRBJ2-1	TRBV11-2	TGTGCCAGCAGCGCTCAGGGGAGGGACCAGTTCTTC	CASSAQGRDQFF
-	-	TRBJ1-3	TRBV6-5	TGTGCCACTTCCAGGGAAGGTGGAAACACCATATATTTT	CATSREGGNTIYF
-	once	TRBJ2-3	TRBV9	TGTGCCAGCAGCGTGGGTGATACGCAGTATTTT	CASSVGDTQYF
TRBD2	-	TRBJ2-1	TRBV15	TGTGCCACCAGCAGAGTCCCCCCAGCGGGAGGGGCCAATGAGCAGTTCTTC	CATSRVPPAGGANEQFF
-	-	TRBJ2-5	TRBV6-1	TGTGCCAGCAGTGAATCTGGCGTCCGAGAGACCCAGTACTTC	CASSESGVRETQYF
-	-	TRBJ2-3	TRBV11-2	TGTGCCAGCAGCTTGGACTGGGCTCCGGGTGATACGCAGTATTTT	CASSLDWAPGDTQYF
-	few	TRBJ2-7	TRBV10-3	TGTGCCATCAGTGAGTCGGCAGGTATCGCCTACGAGCAGTACTTC	CAISESAGIAYEQYF
TRBD1	-	TRBJ2-7	TRBV9	TGTGCCAGCAGCGTAGCCCCGGGACAGGGGGCCTACGAGCAGTACTTC	CASSVAPGQGAYEQYF
TRBD2	-	TRBJ2-1	TRBV10-3	TGTGCCATGTCTCCGGGGGGTCTAAACTACAATGAGCAGTTCTTC	CAMSPGGLNYNEQFF
-	-	TRBJ1-2	TRBV5-1	TGCGCCAGCAGCTTGGGGGTGGCTTCCAGCTATGGCTACACCTTC	CASSLGVASSYGYTF
-	-	TRBJ2-3	TRBV3-1/TRBV3-2	TGTGCCAGCAGCCTGGTGGGGGGGCGGGCAGATACGCAGTATTTT	CASSLVGGRADTQYF
-	-	TRBJ1-4	TRBV2	TGTGCCACCTCGCTCAGGGGCGACGGGGGACTGTTTTTT	CATSLRGDGGLFF
-	-	TRBJ2-5	TRBV7-3	TGTGCCAGCGGGCGGGGGCCCCAAGAGACCCAGTACTTC	CASGRGPQETQYF
-	-	TRBJ1-4	TRBV4-3	TGCGCCAGCAGCCAAGATCAGTCTTGGGGGTTTTCTGAAAAACTGTTTTTT	CASSQDQSWGFSEKLFF
-	few	TRBJ1-2	TRBV5-1	TGCGCCAGCAGCTTGGTGACTAACTATGGCTACACCTTC	CASSLVTNYGYTF
-	-	TRBJ2-1	TRBV9	TGTGCCAGCAGCCCCGGGGCTGCCCTGGGTTACAATGAGCAGTTCTTC	CASSPGAALGYNEQFF
-	-	TRBJ1-2	TRBV6-2/TRBV6-3	TGTGCCAGCAGTCCATATCTTAACTATGGCTACACCTTC	CASSPYLNYGYTF
-	many	TRBJ2-3	TRBV18	TGTGCCAGCTCACATCAACCCGGGACTAGCACAGATACGCAGTATTTT	CASSHQPGTSTDTQYF